The present T cell receptor beta chain was sequenced within a study of stem cell transplantation in POMP-related autoinflammatory disease. Overall study context: Before transplant, CD4+ T cells skewed naive and CD8+ proportions were low. General study findings and limits: PRAID patients trended toward lower TRB diversity and higher clonality in all analyzed T-cell subsets. Patients with PRAID showed a restricted number of unique TRB V-J gene pairings.

PRAID featured immunodeficiency plus autoinflammation. Germline V gives CDR1 MNHEY, CDR2 SMNVEV (reference sequence). Trimming took 3 bases from V and 6 from J, leaving 25 bases between them. The CDR3 extends over 18 amino acids. Details on this clone: The target antigen is unknown.

Libraries were prepared by immunoSEQ multiplex PCR; TCRdb keeps only in-frame clonotypes and omits some of them. The sample lists tens of thousands of clones; roughly 93% were seen once. J is TRBJ2-3 and V is TRBV27; D is tentatively TRBD1 or TRBD2 (5 bases each). This receptor was obtained from a human patient with POMP-related autoinflammation and immune dysregulation (PRAID). Some of the T cells might come from the graft donor. Sample: CD4+ T cells from PBMCs, taken after stem cell transplantation. As DNA, the CDR3 is TGTGCCAGCAGTTTGAGGGCGCCGATCCTACGGGGACCCGATACGCAGTATTTT. This sequence encodes CASSLRAPILRGPDTQYF.